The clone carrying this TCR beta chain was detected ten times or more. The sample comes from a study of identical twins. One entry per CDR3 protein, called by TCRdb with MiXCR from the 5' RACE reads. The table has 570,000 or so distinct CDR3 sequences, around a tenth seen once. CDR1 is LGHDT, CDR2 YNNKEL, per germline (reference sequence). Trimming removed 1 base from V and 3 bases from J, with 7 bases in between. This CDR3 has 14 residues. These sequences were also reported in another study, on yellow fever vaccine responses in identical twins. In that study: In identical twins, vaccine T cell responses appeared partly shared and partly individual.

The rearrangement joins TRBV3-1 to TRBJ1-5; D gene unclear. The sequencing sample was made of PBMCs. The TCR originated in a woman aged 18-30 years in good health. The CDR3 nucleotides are TGTGCCAGCAGCCAAGGGTTCGCCAATCAGCCCCAGCATTTT. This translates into CASSQGFANQPQHF.